Below are 7 T cell receptor beta chains sequenced from a single sample in a study of regulatory T cells in long-lasting Graves disease. Time point meaning: newly diagnosed GD, antithyroid drugs for less than 3 months. Scientists built the TCR library using RNA that was extracted from PBMCs. Arm-PCR of CDR3 regions with iRepertoire HTBI primers generated TCR beta libraries. TCRdb fed the multiplex PCR reads into MiXCR, producing one record per CDR3 protein. The sample records 550,000 to 650,000 distinct CDR3 sequences, around 15% being singletons. Separately, the same data were catalogued under a study of T cells in Graves' hyperthyroidism and ophthalmopathy.

The source material was peripheral blood mononuclear cells (PBMCs), sampled at new diagnosis, from a patient treated with antithyroid drugs. Receptors were obtained from a man aged 18 to 35 with Graves disease.

The sample holds a few counts of this clonotype. The chain combines TRBV6-1 with TRBJ1-1, with D hard to call. CDR1 and CDR2 (germline): MNHNS, SASEGT. This CDR3 comprises 15 residues. V shed 3 bases and J shed 0 bases, with 11 bases lying between them. The DNA of the CDR3 is TGTGCCAGCAGTGAGTCGGGAAGTATGAACACTGAAGCTTTCTTT. The encoded protein is CASSESGSMNTEAFF.

The chain has TRBV18 and TRBJ2-5, with 9 bases aligning to TRBD1. Germline V gene sequence: CDR1 KGHSH, CDR2 LQKENI. The V and J ends lost 3 bases and 2 bases, in that order; junction bases with no gene match: 7. The CDR3 has 16 amino acids. DNA for the CDR3: TGTGCCAGCTCACCCCCGACAGGGACAGGGCAAGAGACCCAGTACTTC. This translates into CASSPPTGTGQETQYF.

This clonotype has ten or more counts. The chain combines TRBV27 with TRBJ1-2, with D possibly being TRBD1 (5 bases). Germline values: CDR1 MNHEY, CDR2 SMNVEV (reference sequence). CDR3 length: 15 amino acids. V was cut by 5 bases and J by 3 bases, with 16 bases left in between. The CDR3 protein is CASSPSGGIYYGYTF. Here the CDR3 DNA reads TGTGCCAGCAGTCCATCGGGGGGGATCTACTATGGCTACACCTTC.

The chain carries TRBV28 and TRBJ2-3, with 10 bases matching TRBD2. Germline CDR1 is MDHEN and CDR2 is SYDVKM. The CDR3 runs to 16 residues. The V gene end was trimmed by 5 bases and the J gene end by 3 bases; junction bases not matched to a gene: 8. The DNA of the CDR3 is TGTGCCAGCAGTCACCGCGGTAGCGGGAGGACAGATACGCAGTATTTT. Translated: CASSHRGSGRTDTQYF.

J is TRBJ2-7 and V is TRBV12-3 or TRBV12-4, with D perhaps given as TRBD1 or TRBD2 (5 bases each). The CDR3 contains 16 residues. Trimming shortened V by 5 bases and J by 3 bases, and 20 bases separated the two germline ends. CDR3 region: CASSPPPGTAYYEQYF. The CDR3, as DNA: TGTGCCAGCAGTCCTCCCCCCGGGACGGCTTACTACGAGCAGTACTTC.

In this sample, this clonotype turned up many times. The V gene is TRBV20-1, the J gene TRBJ2-7, with TRBD2 identical over 8 bases. Germline-derived CDR1 and CDR2 are DFQATT and SNEGSKA (reference sequence). The CDR3 has 13 residues. The junction had 5 bases not matched to a gene; V was cut back by 1 base and J by 6 bases. This chain's CDR3 is CSARGTSRAEQYF. The CDR3 region has the DNA TGCAGTGCTAGAGGGACTAGCCGAGCCGAGCAGTACTTC.

This clonotype has ten or more counts. V and J are TRBV18 and TRBJ2-7; 7 bases are shared with TRBD1. J was trimmed by 4 bases and V by 3 bases; bases with no gene match: 6. There are 14 residues in the CDR3. The germline gives CDR1 KGHSH, CDR2 LQKENI. CDR3 in amino acids: CASSPGRGQYEQYF. The DNA for the CDR3 is TGTGCCAGCTCACCGGGTAGGGGGCAATACGAGCAGTACTTC.